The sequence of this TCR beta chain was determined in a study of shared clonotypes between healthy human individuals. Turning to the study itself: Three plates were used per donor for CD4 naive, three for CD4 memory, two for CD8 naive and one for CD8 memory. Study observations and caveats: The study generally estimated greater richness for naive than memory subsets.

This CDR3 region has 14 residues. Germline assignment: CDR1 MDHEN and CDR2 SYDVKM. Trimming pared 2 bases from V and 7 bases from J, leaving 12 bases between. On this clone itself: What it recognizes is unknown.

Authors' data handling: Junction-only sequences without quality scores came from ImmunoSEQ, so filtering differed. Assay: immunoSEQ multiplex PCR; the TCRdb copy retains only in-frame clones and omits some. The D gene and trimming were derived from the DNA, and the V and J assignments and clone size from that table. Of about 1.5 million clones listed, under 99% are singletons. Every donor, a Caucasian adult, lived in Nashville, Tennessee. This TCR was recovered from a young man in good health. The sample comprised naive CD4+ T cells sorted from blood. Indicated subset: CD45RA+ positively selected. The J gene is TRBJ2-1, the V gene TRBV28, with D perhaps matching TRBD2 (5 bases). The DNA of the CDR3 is TGTGCCAGCAGTTTAGAAGGTCTAGCAAATGAGCAGTTCTTC. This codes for CASSLEGLANEQFF. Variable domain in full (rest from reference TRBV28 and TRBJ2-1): DVKVTQSSRYLVKRTGEKVFLECVQDMDHENMFWYRQDPGLGLRLIYFSYDVKMKEKGDIPEGYSVSREKKERFSLILESASTNQTSMYLCASSLEGLANEQFFGPGTRLTVL.